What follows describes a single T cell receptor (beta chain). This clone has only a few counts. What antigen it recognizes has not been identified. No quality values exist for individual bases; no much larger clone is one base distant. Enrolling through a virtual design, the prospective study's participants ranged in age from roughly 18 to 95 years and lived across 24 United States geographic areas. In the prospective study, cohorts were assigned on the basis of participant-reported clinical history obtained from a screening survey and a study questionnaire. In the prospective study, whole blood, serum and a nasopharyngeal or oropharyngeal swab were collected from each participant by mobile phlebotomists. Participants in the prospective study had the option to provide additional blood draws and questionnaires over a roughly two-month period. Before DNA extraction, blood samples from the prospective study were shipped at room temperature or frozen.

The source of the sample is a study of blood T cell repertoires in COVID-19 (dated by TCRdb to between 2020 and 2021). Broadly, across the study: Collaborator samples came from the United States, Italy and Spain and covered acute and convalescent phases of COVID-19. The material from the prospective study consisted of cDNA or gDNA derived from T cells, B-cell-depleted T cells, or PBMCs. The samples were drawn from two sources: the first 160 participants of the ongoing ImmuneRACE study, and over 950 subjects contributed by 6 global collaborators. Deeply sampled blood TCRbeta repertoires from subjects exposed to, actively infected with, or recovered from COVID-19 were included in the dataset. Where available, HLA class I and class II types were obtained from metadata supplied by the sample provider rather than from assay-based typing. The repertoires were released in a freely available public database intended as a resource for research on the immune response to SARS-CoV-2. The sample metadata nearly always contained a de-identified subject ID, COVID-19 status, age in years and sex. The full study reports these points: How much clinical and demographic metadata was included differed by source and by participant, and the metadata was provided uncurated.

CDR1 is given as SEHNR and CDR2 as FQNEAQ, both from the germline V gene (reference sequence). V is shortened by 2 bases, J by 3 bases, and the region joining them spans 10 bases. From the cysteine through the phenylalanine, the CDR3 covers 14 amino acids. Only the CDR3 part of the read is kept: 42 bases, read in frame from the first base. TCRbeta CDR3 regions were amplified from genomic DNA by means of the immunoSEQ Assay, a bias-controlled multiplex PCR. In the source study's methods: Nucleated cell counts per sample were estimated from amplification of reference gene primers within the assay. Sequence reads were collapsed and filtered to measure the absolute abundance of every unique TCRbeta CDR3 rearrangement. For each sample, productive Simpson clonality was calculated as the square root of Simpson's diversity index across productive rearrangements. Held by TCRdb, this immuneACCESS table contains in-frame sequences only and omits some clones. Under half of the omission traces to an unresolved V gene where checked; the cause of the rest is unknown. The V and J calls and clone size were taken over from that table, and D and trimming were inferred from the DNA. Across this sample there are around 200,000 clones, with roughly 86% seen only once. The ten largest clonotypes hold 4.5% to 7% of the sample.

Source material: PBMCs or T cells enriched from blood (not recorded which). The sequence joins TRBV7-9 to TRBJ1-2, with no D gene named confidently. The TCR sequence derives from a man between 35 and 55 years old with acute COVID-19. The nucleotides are TGTGCCAGCAGCTTAAACGGGGTACACTATGGCTACACCTTC. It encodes CASSLNGVHYGYTF.